This record concerns one T cell receptor (beta chain) sequence. What it recognizes is unknown. Regions amplified from RNA transcripts were the TCR beta CDR3 regions. An initial round of RT-PCR targeting the TCR CDR3 relied on the HTBI primer set. TCRdb reprocessed the multiplex PCR reads via MiXCR and lists one record per CDR3 protein. The sample carries roughly 650,000 distinct CDR3 sequences, approximately 15% recorded once. The sample comes from a study of T cells in Graves' hyperthyroidism and ophthalmopathy. Study-wide results and caveats: Ophthalmopathy, which appeared later, was predicted by the model a median approximately 6 months before onset.

This TCR was recovered from a woman in her thirties or forties with Graves' ophthalmopathy. The sequenced sample consisted of blood.

CDR3 sequence (DNA): TGTGCCAGCAGCTTAAAAAGGGGGCGGGATACGCAGTATTTT. Its protein product is CASSLKRGRDTQYF. This sequence joins TRBV11-2 and TRBJ2-3; TRBD1 matches at 7 bases. J gave up 6 bases and V 2 bases, and 5 bases lay outside the gene matches. The CDR3 consists of 14 residues. Germline CDR1 SGHAT, CDR2 FQNNGV.